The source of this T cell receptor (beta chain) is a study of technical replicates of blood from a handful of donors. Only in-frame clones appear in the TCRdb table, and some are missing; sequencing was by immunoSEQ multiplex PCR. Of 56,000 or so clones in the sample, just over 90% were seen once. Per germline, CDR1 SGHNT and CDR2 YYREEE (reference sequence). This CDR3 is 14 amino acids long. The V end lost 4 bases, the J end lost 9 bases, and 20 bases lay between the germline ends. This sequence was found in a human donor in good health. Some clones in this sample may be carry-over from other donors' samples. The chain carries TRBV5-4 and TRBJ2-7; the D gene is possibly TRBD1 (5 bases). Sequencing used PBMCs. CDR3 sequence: CASSHPVDSGRQYF. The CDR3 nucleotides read TGTGCCAGCAGCCACCCGGTAGACAGTGGGCGGCAGTACTTC.